This TCR beta chain was recorded in a study of control samples from healthy donors and cancer patients. CDR1 SGDLS and CDR2 YYNGEE come from the germline V gene. The CDR3 has 14 amino acids. V was cut by 1 base and J by 7 bases, with 15 bases left in between. Libraries were prepared by immunoSEQ multiplex PCR; TCRdb keeps only in-frame clonotypes and omits some of them. The sample includes about 100,000 clones, about 88% of them seen just once. The chain uses TRBV9 and TRBJ2-7, with D perhaps TRBD1 or TRBD2 (5 bases each). Sequenced input: blood. The sequence was obtained from a woman aged 45-65 years in good health. CDR3 coding DNA: TGTGCCAGCAGCGTAACCGGGACCGAGGATGAGCAGTACTTC. Protein: CASSVTGTEDEQYF.